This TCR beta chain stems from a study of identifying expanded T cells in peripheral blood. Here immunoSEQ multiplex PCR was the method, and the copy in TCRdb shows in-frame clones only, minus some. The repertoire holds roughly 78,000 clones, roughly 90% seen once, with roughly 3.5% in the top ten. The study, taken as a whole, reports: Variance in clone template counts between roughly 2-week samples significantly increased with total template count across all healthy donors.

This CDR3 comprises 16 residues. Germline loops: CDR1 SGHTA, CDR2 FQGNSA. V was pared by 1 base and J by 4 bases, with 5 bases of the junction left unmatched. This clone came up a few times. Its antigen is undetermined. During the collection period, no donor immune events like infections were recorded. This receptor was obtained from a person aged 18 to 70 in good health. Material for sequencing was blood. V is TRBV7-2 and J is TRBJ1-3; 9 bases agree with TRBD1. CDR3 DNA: TGTGCCAGCAGCTTAGGCCCACAGGGGGCAGGAAACACCATATATTTT. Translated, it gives CASSLGPQGAGNTIYF.